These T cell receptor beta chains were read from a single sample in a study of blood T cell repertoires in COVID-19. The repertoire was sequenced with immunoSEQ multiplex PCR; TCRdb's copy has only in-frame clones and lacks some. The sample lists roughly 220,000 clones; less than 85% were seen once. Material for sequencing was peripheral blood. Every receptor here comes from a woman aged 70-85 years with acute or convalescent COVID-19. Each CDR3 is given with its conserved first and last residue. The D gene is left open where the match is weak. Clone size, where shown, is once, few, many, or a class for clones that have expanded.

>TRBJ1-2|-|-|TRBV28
TGTGCCAGCAGTTTAGTAGTAATGCTCAACTATGGCTACACCTTC
CASSLVVMLNYGYTF
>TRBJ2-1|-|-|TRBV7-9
TGTGCCAGCAGCTTAGGTTCTCGGGCGGGACTCCGGGGTGAGCAGTTCTTC
CASSLGSRAGLRGEQFF
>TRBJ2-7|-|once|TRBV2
TGTGCCAGCAGTGAGGCTAGCCCCGAGCAGTACTTC
CASSEASPEQYF
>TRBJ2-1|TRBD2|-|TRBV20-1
TGCAGTGCTAGTAGCGGGAGTGGGTACAATGAGCAGTTCTTC
CSASSGSGYNEQFF
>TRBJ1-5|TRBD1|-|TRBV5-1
TGCGCCAGCAGCCCAGGGACAGGTAGCAATCAGCCCCAGCATTTT
CASSPGTGSNQPQHF
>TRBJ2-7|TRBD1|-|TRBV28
TGTGCCAGCAGGGACCGGGACAGGAACTACGAGCAGTACTTC
CASRDRDRNYEQYF
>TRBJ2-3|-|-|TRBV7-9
TGTGCCAGCAGCTCGGACTATAGCACAGATACGCAGTATTTT
CASSSDYSTDTQYF
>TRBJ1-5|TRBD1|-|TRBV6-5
TGTGCCAGCAGTTACACAGGGGGCGGTCAGCCCCAGCATTTT
CASSYTGGGQPQHF
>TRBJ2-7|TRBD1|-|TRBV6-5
TGTGCCAGCAGCGCCGCCGGGACAGGGGTATACGAGCAGTACTTC
CASSAAGTGVYEQYF
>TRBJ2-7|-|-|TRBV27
TGTGCCAGCAGACCACAATCTAGCTTCGAGCAGTACTTC
CASRPQSSFEQYF
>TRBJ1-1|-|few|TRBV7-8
TGTGCCAGCAGCCCTAGAATGGGGAACACTGAAGCTTTCTTT
CASSPRMGNTEAFF
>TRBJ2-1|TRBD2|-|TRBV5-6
TGTGCCAGCAGGGCCGTTTGGGCGGGAGTCGGCAATGAGCAGTTCTTC
CASRAVWAGVGNEQFF
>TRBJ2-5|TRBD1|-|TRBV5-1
TGCGCCAGCAGCTTGACAGGGGGCGCGGGGGAGACCCAGTACTTC
CASSLTGGAGETQYF
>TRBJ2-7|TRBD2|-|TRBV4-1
TGCGCCAGCACCCTCAGGGCGGGAGGGCCCGCCTACGAGCAGTACTTC
CASTLRAGGPAYEQYF
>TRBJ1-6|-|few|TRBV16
TGTGCCAGCAGCCAATTTTCGCAGTATAATTCACCCCTCCACTTT
CASSQFSQYNSPLHF
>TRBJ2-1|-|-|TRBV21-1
TGTGCCAGCAGTCCGCGGGGACTAGCGGGAGGGCCGAAGGGTAATGAGCAGTTCTTC
CASSPRGLAGGPKGNEQFF
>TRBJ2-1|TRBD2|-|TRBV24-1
TGTGCCACCAGTGATTCCAGGACTAGCGTCTCCAATGAGCAGTTCTTC
CATSDSRTSVSNEQFF
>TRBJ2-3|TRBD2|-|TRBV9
TGTGCCAGCAGCGGTACTAGCGGGAGGTTTACAGATACGCAGTATTTT
CASSGTSGRFTDTQYF
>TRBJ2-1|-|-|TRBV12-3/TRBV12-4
TGTGCCAGCAGTACCCAGTCTTCCGATGAGCAGTTCTTC
CASSTQSSDEQFF
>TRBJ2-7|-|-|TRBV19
TGTGCCAGTAGTCCCGGGGTCTCCTACGAGCAGTACTTC
CASSPGVSYEQYF
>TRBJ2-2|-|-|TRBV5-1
TGCGCCAGCTCCCGGGTAGGAAGTACCGGGGAGCTGTTTTTT
CASSRVGSTGELFF
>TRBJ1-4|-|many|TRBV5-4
TGTGCCAGCAGCTACCGGGATGAAAAACTGTTTTTT
CASSYRDEKLFF
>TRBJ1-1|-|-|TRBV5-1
TGCGCCAGCAGCTTGGTTCAGGTGAACACTGAAGCTTTCTTT
CASSLVQVNTEAFF
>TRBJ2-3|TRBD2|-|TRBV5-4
TGTGCCAGCAGCTCAAGACTAGCCGGCACAGATACGCAGTATTTT
CASSSRLAGTDTQYF
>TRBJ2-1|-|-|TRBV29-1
TGCAGCGTTGAACTCCCCCTGGGGGCCCATGAGCAGTTCTTC
CSVELPLGAHEQFF
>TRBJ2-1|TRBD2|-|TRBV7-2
TGTGCCAGCAGCCGGAGCCTAGCGGGAGTGTCCAATGAGCAGTTCTTC
CASSRSLAGVSNEQFF
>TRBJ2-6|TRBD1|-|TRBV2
TGTGCCAGCCGACAGGGGACTGGGGCCAACGTCCTGACTTTC
CASRQGTGANVLTF
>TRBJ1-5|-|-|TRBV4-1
TGCGCCAGCAGCCAAAATGGGGGGGGCAATCAGCCCCAGCATTTT
CASSQNGGGNQPQHF
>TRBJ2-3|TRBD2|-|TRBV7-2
TGTGCCAGCAGGTTCTGGACTAGCGGGAGTGGTACGCAGTATTTT
CASRFWTSGSGTQYF
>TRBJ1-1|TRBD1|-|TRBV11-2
TGTGCCAGCAGCCCAAGGACAGGTGAGAACACTGAAGCTTTCTTT
CASSPRTGENTEAFF
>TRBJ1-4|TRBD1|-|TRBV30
TGTGCCTGGAGTGATACAGGGGCTGGTCTGTTTTTT
CAWSDTGAGLFF
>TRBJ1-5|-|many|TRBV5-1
TGCGCCAGCAGCTTGTCCGGGTCAAATCAGCCCCAGCATTTT
CASSLSGSNQPQHF
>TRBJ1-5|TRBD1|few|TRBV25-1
TGTGCCAGCAGTGGTCAGGGGGGTCAGCCCCAGCATTTT
CASSGQGGQPQHF
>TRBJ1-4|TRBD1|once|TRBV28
TGTGCCAGCAGCCAGCAGGGGGCTAGCGAAAAACTGTTTTTT
CASSQQGASEKLFF
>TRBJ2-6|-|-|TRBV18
TGTGCCAGCTCACCCGTCGGTATTTCTGGGGCCAACGTCCTGACTTTC
CASSPVGISGANVLTF
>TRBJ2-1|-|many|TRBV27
TGTGCCAGCACTCCTGTTGGTGGGCCAACCCACTGGGAGCAGTTCTTC
CASTPVGGPTHWEQFF
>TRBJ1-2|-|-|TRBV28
TGTGCCAGCAGTCCCCTTTCGGTTAACTATGGCTACACCTTC
CASSPLSVNYGYTF
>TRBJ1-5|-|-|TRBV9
TGTGCCAGCAGCGCAACAGGAAAGGAGAATCAGCCCCAGCATTTT
CASSATGKENQPQHF
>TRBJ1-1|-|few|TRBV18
TGTGCCAGCTCACCTCAGAGTACGGGGAGCACTGAAGCTTTCTTT
CASSPQSTGSTEAFF
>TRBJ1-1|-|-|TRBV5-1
TGCGCCAGCAGCTTGGCCGGCGGGAACACTGAAGCTTTCTTT
CASSLAGGNTEAFF
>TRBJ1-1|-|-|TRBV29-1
TGCAGCGTTGAGGGGAGCGGGTACACTGAAGCTTTCTTT
CSVEGSGYTEAFF
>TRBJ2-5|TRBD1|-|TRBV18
TGTGCCAGCTCCCAGGACAGGCGAGGGTTGGAGACCCAGTACTTC
CASSQDRRGLETQYF
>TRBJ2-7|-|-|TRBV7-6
TGTGCCAGCAGCTCCACCGGGACTTCCGAGCAGTACTTC
CASSSTGTSEQYF
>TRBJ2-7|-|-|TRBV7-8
TGTGCCAGCAGCTTACTGCAGCGGAGCTACGAGCAGTACTTC
CASSLLQRSYEQYF
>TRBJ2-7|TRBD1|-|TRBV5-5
TGTGCCAGCAGCCCCTCCCTGACAGGGGGAAACTCCTACGAGCAGTACTTC
CASSPSLTGGNSYEQYF
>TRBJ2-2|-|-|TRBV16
TGTGCCAGCAGCCAATCGCGTCCAAACACCGGGGAGCTGTTTTTT
CASSQSRPNTGELFF
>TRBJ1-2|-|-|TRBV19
TGTGCCAGTAGTATGGGTAGTCAGTTGGAGGGCTACACCTTC
CASSMGSQLEGYTF
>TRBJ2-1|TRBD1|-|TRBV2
TGTGCCAGCACCTCCGGGACAGCCTACAATGAGCAGTTCTTC
CASTSGTAYNEQFF
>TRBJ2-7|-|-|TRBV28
TGTGCCAGCACCCGACAGGCCACCTACGAGCAGTACTTC
CASTRQATYEQYF
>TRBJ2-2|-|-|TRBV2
TGTGCCAGCAGTAGGGGCCGGACCGGGGAGCTGTTTTTT
CASSRGRTGELFF
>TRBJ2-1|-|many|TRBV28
TGTGCCAGCAGGTTATTTGGAGGGGATGAGCAGTTCTTC
CASRLFGGDEQFF
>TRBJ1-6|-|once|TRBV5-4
TGTGCCAGCAGCTTGGTAACAGATAATTCACCCCTCCACTTT
CASSLVTDNSPLHF
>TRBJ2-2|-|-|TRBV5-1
TGCGCCAGCAGCTTGGAGATCGGCAGGGCCCTCACCGGGGAGCTGTTTTTT
CASSLEIGRALTGELFF
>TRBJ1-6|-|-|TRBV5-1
TGCGCCAGCAGCTTGGCCTCCACGCGATGGTCACCCCTCCACTTT
CASSLASTRWSPLHF
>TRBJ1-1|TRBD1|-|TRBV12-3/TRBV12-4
TGTGCCAGTTGCCAGGGGGGAACTGAAGCTTTCTTT
CASCQGGTEAFF
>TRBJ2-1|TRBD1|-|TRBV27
TGTGCCAGCACCCTGGGACAGGGGGACAATGAGCAGTTCTTC
CASTLGQGDNEQFF
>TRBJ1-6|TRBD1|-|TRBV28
TGTGCCAGCAGTCCGGACAGGTCACCCCTCCACTTT
CASSPDRSPLHF
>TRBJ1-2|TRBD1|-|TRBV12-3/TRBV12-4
TGTGCCAGCAGCTCTCAGGGGGACTATGGCTACACCTTC
CASSSQGDYGYTF
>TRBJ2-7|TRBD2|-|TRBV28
TGTGCCAGCAGCCCCCGGGAGGGGACCTACGAGCAGTACTTC
CASSPREGTYEQYF